These T cell receptor beta chains were read from a single sample in a study of blood T cell repertoires in COVID-19. This table comes from immunoSEQ multiplex PCR, and its TCRdb copy is limited to in-frame clones, with some not included. The table includes about 170,000 clones, roughly 86% detected once. Sequenced sample: peripheral blood. The receptors stem from an older man with acute or convalescent COVID-19. The CDR3 runs from the conserved cysteine through the conserved F or W. The D gene is left open where the match is weak. A row's size may be missing; if present it is once, few, many or a size class.

J	length	D	size	V	DNA	CDR3
TRBJ2-3	15	-	few	TRBV7-8	TGTGCCAGCAATATGGGGAGGAGGTTCACAGATACGCAGTATTTT	CASNMGRRFTDTQYF
TRBJ2-5	15	-	-	TRBV5-6	TGTGCCAGCAGCCTCCGACAGGGAGGCGCATTGACCCAGTACTTC	CASSLRQGGALTQYF
TRBJ2-3	14	TRBD2	once	TRBV6-5	TGTGCCAGCAGCCGGCGGGGGGTGACAGATACGCAGTATTTT	CASSRRGVTDTQYF
TRBJ1-1	13	TRBD1	-	TRBV12-3/TRBV12-4	TGTGCCAGCAGTCAGACAGGGGCCACTGAAGCTTTCTTT	CASSQTGATEAFF
TRBJ2-3	14	TRBD1	-	TRBV19	TGTGCCAGTAGTACCCAGGGGGCGGGGGATACGCAGTATTTT	CASSTQGAGDTQYF
TRBJ1-2	15	-	once	TRBV5-4	TGTGCCAGCAGCTTGACACTTCAGGTGCCCCTAGGCTACACCTTC	CASSLTLQVPLGYTF
TRBJ2-7	12	-	-	TRBV5-6	TGTGCCAGCAGCTTCGGGATTAACGAGCAGTACTTC	CASSFGINEQYF
TRBJ2-4	16	TRBD1	-	TRBV10-3	TGTGCCATCAGTGCGGGGACAGACTTCAAAAACGACATTCAGTACTTC	CAISAGTDFKNDIQYF
TRBJ1-4	15	-	-	TRBV19	TGTGCCAGTAGTAGACCACAGGACCTAAATGAAAAACTGTTTTTT	CASSRPQDLNEKLFF
TRBJ1-2	14	-	-	TRBV6-5	TGTGCCAGCACTAACTCCGGCAGGGGCGATGGCTACACCTTC	CASTNSGRGDGYTF
TRBJ1-4	14	TRBD1	-	TRBV5-5	TGTGCCAGCGGGGTAGGGGGCGCATTACAAAAACTGTTTTTT	CASGVGGALQKLFF
TRBJ2-3	15	TRBD2	-	TRBV4-2	TGTGCCAGCAGCCACACTAGCGGAAGCACAGATACGCAGTATTTT	CASSHTSGSTDTQYF
TRBJ2-7	17	TRBD2	-	TRBV13	TGTGCCAGCAGCCACGTTCCCCCGGCGGGGGGGCAGGACGAGCAGTACTTC	CASSHVPPAGGQDEQYF
TRBJ2-7	16	TRBD1	-	TRBV6-6	TGTGCCAGCAGTTACTGGGGACAGGGGGGAAACTACGAGCAGTACTTC	CASSYWGQGGNYEQYF
TRBJ2-1	15	-	-	TRBV19	TGTGCCAGTAGTACCCAGTCCTCCTCCTACAATGAGCAGTTCTTC	CASSTQSSSYNEQFF
TRBJ2-3	14	TRBD2	-	TRBV30	TGTGCCTGGACCAGTGGACTAGTTACAGATACGCAGTATTTT	CAWTSGLVTDTQYF
TRBJ1-2	15	TRBD1	-	TRBV10-3	TGTGCCATCAGTGAGTACGAAGAACAGGGGGATGGCTACACCTTC	CAISEYEEQGDGYTF
TRBJ2-7	15	-	-	TRBV19	TGTGCCAGTAGTGCCCTCCGGGACTCCTCCTACGAGCAGTACTTC	CASSALRDSSYEQYF
TRBJ2-1	15	TRBD2	-	TRBV5-6	TGTGCCAGCAGCTTGCTAGCGGGAGGATACAATGAGCAGTTCTTC	CASSLLAGGYNEQFF
TRBJ2-3	14	-	-	TRBV29-1	TGCAGCGCCGCTAGCTCGGCTAGCACAGATACGCAGTATTTT	CSAASSASTDTQYF
TRBJ1-4	17	TRBD1	once	TRBV28	TGTGCCAGCAGTTCTATTTGGACCAGGGGGCTAACTGAAAAACTGTTTTTT	CASSSIWTRGLTEKLFF
TRBJ2-5	13	-	-	TRBV5-1	TGCGCCAGCAGCTTTCTCCGGCAAGAGACCCAGTACTTC	CASSFLRQETQYF
TRBJ2-3	15	TRBD2	-	TRBV7-2	TGTGCCAGCAGCTTAGCGGGGGGGTTCACAGATACGCAGTATTTT	CASSLAGGFTDTQYF
TRBJ1-2	14	TRBD1	-	TRBV15	TGTGCCACCAGCAGAGACAGGGGGCTCCATGGCTACACCTTC	CATSRDRGLHGYTF
TRBJ1-1	15	TRBD1	-	TRBV5-1	TGCGCCAGCAGCGGGCCGGGACAGGAGAGCACTGAAGCTTTCTTT	CASSGPGQESTEAFF
TRBJ2-6	15	-	-	TRBV7-3	TGTGCCTCATCACAGGGAGTTACTGGGGCCAACGTCCTGACTTTC	CASSQGVTGANVLTF
TRBJ2-1	19	TRBD2	few	TRBV15	TGTGCCACCAGCAGAGGGTTTAGCGGGGGATCAAGCTCCTACAATGAGCAGTTCTTC	CATSRGFSGGSSSYNEQFF
TRBJ1-4	14	TRBD1	-	TRBV7-9	TGTGCCAGCAGCTTAGGGACAGGGGAGGAAAAACTGTTTTTT	CASSLGTGEEKLFF
TRBJ2-1	18	TRBD2	-	TRBV28	TGTGCTTGTGGGGTGACTAGCGGGAGGCCCCCCTCCTACAATGAGCAGTTCTTC	CACGVTSGRPPSYNEQFF
TRBJ2-5	13	TRBD2	-	TRBV2	TGTGCCAGCAGTGAAGGGGGGAGGGGGACCCAGTACTTC	CASSEGGRGTQYF
TRBJ1-4	13	-	-	TRBV7-2	TGTGCCAGCAGCTTAGGGCGGAATGAAAAACTGTTTTTT	CASSLGRNEKLFF
TRBJ2-1	15	TRBD2	-	TRBV6-6	TGTGCCAGCAGTTACTATAGCGGGATCGGGAATGAGCAGTTCTTC	CASSYYSGIGNEQFF
TRBJ2-3	14	-	-	TRBV19	TGTGCCAGTAGTTTCCCCGGGTCCACAGATACGCAGTATTTT	CASSFPGSTDTQYF
TRBJ2-7	17	TRBD1	-	TRBV29-1	TGCAGCGTATTGGGGCCCCCGGGACAGAAGAGTTTCTACGAGCAGTACTTC	CSVLGPPGQKSFYEQYF
TRBJ1-1	13	-	-	TRBV5-8	TGTGCCAGCAGCCTTGACAGGAACACTGAAGCTTTCTTT	CASSLDRNTEAFF
TRBJ2-5	16	TRBD1	-	TRBV7-2	TGTGCCAGCAGCTTAGAAGGGACAGGGCCCGGGGAGACCCAGTACTTC	CASSLEGTGPGETQYF
TRBJ2-5	13	-	-	TRBV27	TGTGCCAGCAGCCCAGGGGTTCGGGAGACCCAGTACTTC	CASSPGVRETQYF
TRBJ2-3	15	-	once	TRBV19	TGTGCCAGTGGAACAGGGTCGTTCGGCACAGATACGCAGTATTTT	CASGTGSFGTDTQYF
TRBJ2-5	15	TRBD2	-	TRBV5-4	TGTGCCAGCAGCAGAATAGCGGGGGGGAAAGAGACCCAGTACTTC	CASSRIAGGKETQYF
TRBJ2-6	13	-	once	TRBV10-3	TGTGCCATTTCAGGGGCCGGGGCCAACGTCCTGACTTTC	CAISGAGANVLTF
TRBJ1-5	12	-	-	TRBV28	TGTGCCAGCACGGGAAGCAATCAGCCCCAGCATTTT	CASTGSNQPQHF
TRBJ1-5	14	-	-	TRBV27	TGTGCCAGCAGTTTAGCAGGAAGCAATCAGCCCCAGCATTTT	CASSLAGSNQPQHF
TRBJ2-7	12	TRBD2	-	TRBV3-1/TRBV3-2	TGTGCCAGCAGCCAAAGGCGGGAGAGGCGTTACTTC	CASSQRRERRYF
TRBJ2-1	19	-	-	TRBV18	TGTGCCAGCTCACCACTGCCGGGAGCTAATCGTAGCCCAAGCAATGAGCAGTTCTTC	CASSPLPGANRSPSNEQFF
TRBJ2-7	15	-	few	TRBV6-1	TGTGCCAGCAGTGAATTGGTCAGCGGCCCCTACGAGCAGTACTTC	CASSELVSGPYEQYF
TRBJ2-3	16	TRBD2	once	TRBV7-9	TGTGCCAGCAGCTCGGCTAGCGGGAGTTATGGAGATACGCAGTATTTT	CASSSASGSYGDTQYF
TRBJ2-7	16	-	-	TRBV4-1	TGCGCCAGCAGCCAAGTGGACGGGACATGGGTTCTCGAGCAGTACTTC	CASSQVDGTWVLEQYF
TRBJ2-5	16	-	-	TRBV27	TGTGCCAGCAGGGAAGGGACGCAGGGGTCCGCAGAGACCCAGTACTTC	CASREGTQGSAETQYF
TRBJ2-1	16	-	-	TRBV29-1	TGCAGCGTTGAAGAAGGCGGGGGCGGCTCCTACAATGAGCAGTTCTTC	CSVEEGGGGSYNEQFF
TRBJ2-5	14	-	-	TRBV11-3	TGTGCCAGCAGCTCAAGCGCATCCCCAGAGACCCAGTACTTC	CASSSSASPETQYF
TRBJ2-1	15	-	-	TRBV7-9	TGTGCCAGCAGCCTCGGGCGGGTAGCCTACAATGAGCAGTTCTTC	CASSLGRVAYNEQFF
TRBJ2-7	15	TRBD1	-	TRBV5-6	TGTGCCAGCAGTCCCGCCCTGACAGGGGCCTACGAGCAGTACTTC	CASSPALTGAYEQYF
TRBJ2-7	15	-	-	TRBV10-3	TGTGCCATCAGTGAATTACAGGCTCTATCCTACGAGCAGTACTTC	CAISELQALSYEQYF
TRBJ2-5	15	TRBD2	-	TRBV6-2/TRBV6-3	TGTGCCAGCAGTTCGGCTAGCGGGGGCGCAGAGACCCAGTACTTC	CASSSASGGAETQYF